These 10 T cell receptor beta chains were all obtained from the same sample, sequenced in a study of radiotherapy plus CTLA-4 blockade in lung cancer. Some clones are missing from TCRdb's copy, which holds only in-frame ones; the method was immunoSEQ multiplex PCR. The sample contains about 110,000 clones, about 83% of which appear only once. The material sequenced was peripheral blood, taken from a patient treated with radiotherapy plus ipilimumab. These receptors all come from a human donor with non-small cell lung cancer that progressed on radiotherapy plus ipilimumab. Some clones in this sample may be carry-over from other donors' samples.

The chain joins TRBV29-1 to TRBJ1-5; no clear D gene. Trimming took 4 bases from V and 3 from J, leaving 10 bases between them. The CDR3 has 13 amino acids. The germline V gene encodes CDR1 SQVTM and CDR2 ANQGSEA. The CDR3 region is CSVVEQHNQPQHF. The CDR3 region has the DNA TGCAGCGTTGTGGAACAGCACAATCAGCCCCAGCATTTT.

This chain uses TRBV18 with TRBJ2-7, with 7 bases lining up with TRBD1. This CDR3 region has 14 residues. V trimming: 2 bases; J trimming: 4 bases; junction bases outside the gene matches: 5. From germline, CDR1 is KGHSH and CDR2 LQKENI. The DNA for the CDR3 is TGTGCCAGCTCACCAAGGACAGGAAAATACGAGCAGTACTTC. Amino acid sequence: CASSPRTGKYEQYF.

The chain is built from TRBV29-1 and TRBJ1-4, with D unclear. Between the trimmed V and J ends, which lost 2 bases and 10 bases, there was a span of 20 bases. The V gene's germline CDR1 is SQVTM and CDR2 ANQGSEA. The CDR3 covers 15 residues. CDR3 coding DNA: TGCAGCGTTGAACAGGTTTCAGGCGGAGGAGGAAAACTGTTTTTT. Its translation: CSVEQVSGGGGKLFF.

This chain uses TRBV6-1 with TRBJ2-7, with D possibly matching TRBD1 (6 bases). Trimming pared 6 bases from V and 3 bases from J, leaving 9 bases between. Germline V lookup: CDR1 MNHNS, CDR2 SASEGT. This CDR3 has 12 amino acids. For the CDR3, the DNA is TGTGCCAGCAGGGACAGATACTACGAGCAGTACTTC. This gives the protein CASRDRYYEQYF.

The V and J genes are TRBV19 and TRBJ2-5, with 8 bases matching TRBD2. The CDR3 consists of 15 residues. Germline lookup yields CDR1 LNHDA and CDR2 SQIVND (reference sequence). The ends lost 7 bases at V and 0 bases at J; junction bases unmatched: 7. CDR3 nucleotide sequence: TGTGCCAGTATGATTAGCGGGACATACCAAGAGACCCAGTACTTC. This translates into CASMISGTYQETQYF.

V and J are TRBV7-2 and TRBJ2-7, with D tentatively TRBD2 (6 bases). The CDR3 is 16 residues long. From germline, CDR1 is SGHTA and CDR2 FQGNSA. Trimming cost V 1 base and J 4 bases, with 17 bases left between them. The CDR3 here is CASSLEWVPGVYEQYF. The CDR3, as DNA: TGTGCCAGCAGCTTAGAATGGGTCCCGGGAGTTTACGAGCAGTACTTC.

This clone was seen more than once but under ten times. The rearrangement links TRBV9 to TRBJ2-3; tentatively, D is TRBD2 (6 bases). CDR1 is SGDLS, CDR2 YYNGEE, per germline. V lost 5 bases, J lost 5 bases, and 15 bases lay in between. The CDR3 runs 14 residues. The CDR3 DNA reads TGTGCCAGCAGTGTACTAGCAGCCGGAGATACGCAGTATTTT. Translation gives CASSVLAAGDTQYF.

The chain uses TRBV4-2 and TRBJ1-3, with 7 bases identical to TRBD1. V lost 4 bases, J lost 0 bases, and 6 bases stayed unmatched. The CDR3 has 16 residues. Per germline, CDR1 LGHNA and CDR2 YNFKEQ. CDR3 sequence: CASSPGTANSGNTIYF. The DNA of the CDR3 is TGTGCCAGCAGCCCAGGGACAGCTAACTCTGGAAACACCATATATTTT.

V and J are TRBV7-2 and TRBJ1-5; 7 bases agree with TRBD1. The V gene's germline CDR1 is SGHTA and CDR2 FQGNSA. Trimming cost V 4 bases and J 7 bases; bases outside gene matches: 7. The CDR3 is 14 amino acids. This chain's CDR3 is CASSSRQGDQPQHF. In DNA, the CDR3 is TGTGCCAGCAGCTCCCGACAGGGCGACCAGCCCCAGCATTTT.

The chain uses TRBV27 and TRBJ2-1; D may be TRBD1 or TRBD2 (5 bases each). Germline V lookup: CDR1 MNHEY, CDR2 SMNVEV (reference sequence). Trimming took off 9 bases at V and 5 bases at J, with 17 bases between the two ends. The CDR3 totals 14 residues. CDR3 sequence reads: CASRIGGRNNEQFF. DNA for the CDR3: TGTGCCAGTAGGATTGGGGGTCGGAACAATGAGCAGTTCTTC.